Each of the 21 T cell receptor beta chains below was sequenced from the same sample in a study of cytomegalovirus exposure and HLA in healthy donors. The PCR made use of 60 Vbeta and 13 Jbeta primers. Data came from immunoSEQ multiplex PCR; TCRdb stores just in-frame clones and leaves some out. The sample features about 53,000 clones, with around 12% in its top ten. The sequenced material came from PBMCs. Receptors originate from a man aged 18 to 29 in good health and CMV-seropositive.

The CDR3 sequence is CASSSWTSGRKYNEQFF. The CDR3 nucleotides read TGTGCCAGCAGTTCATGGACTAGCGGGAGGAAATACAATGAGCAGTTCTTC. This sequence joins TRBV27 and TRBJ2-1; 14 bases line up with TRBD2. The CDR3 is 17 residues long. Germline CDR1 is MNHEY and CDR2 is SMNVEV (reference sequence). The trim removed 4 bases at V and 4 bases at J, leaving 6 bases unmatched.

The rearrangement joins TRBV9 to TRBJ2-1; TRBD2 matches 13 bases. Germline CDR1 SGDLS, CDR2 YYNGEE. Trimming at V came to 0 bases and at J to 9 bases, leaving 12 bases not matched to a gene. The CDR3 length is 18 residues. This CDR3 reads CASSVAGGRGLAGVEQFF. The CDR3 DNA is TGTGCCAGCAGCGTAGCTGGAGGTCGCGGACTAGCGGGAGTTGAGCAGTTCTTC.

This rearrangement joins TRBV19 to TRBJ2-3, with TRBD2 identical over 14 bases. This CDR3 has 17 residues. V lost 3 bases, J lost 4 bases, and 6 bases stayed unmatched. Germline V CDR1 and CDR2: LNHDA, SQIVND (reference sequence). CDR3 sequence reads: CASSIRLAGGAADTQYF. In nucleotides, the CDR3 is TGTGCCAGTAGTATTCGACTAGCGGGAGGGGCCGCAGATACGCAGTATTTT.

The rearrangement uses TRBV29-1 and TRBJ1-1; no firm D call. CDR1 and CDR2 from the germline V gene are SQVTM and ANQGSEA. V was cut by 6 bases and J by 4 bases, with 15 bases left in between. This CDR3 comprises 13 residues. The CDR3 DNA follows: TGCAGCGTGGTGAGGGCGGCCCGCACTGAAGCTTTCTTT. Translated, it gives CSVVRAARTEAFF.

The chain combines TRBV25-1 with TRBJ1-3; 9 positions agree with TRBD1. The ends lost 6 bases at V and 0 bases at J; junction bases unmatched: 12. The CDR3 is 18 residues long. The germline CDR1 and CDR2 sequences are MGHDK and SYGVNS. This chain's CDR3 is CASSYRGRIPSSGNTIYF. For the CDR3, the DNA is TGTGCCAGCAGCTACAGGGGGCGCATCCCCAGCTCTGGAAACACCATATATTTT.

The rearrangement uses TRBV30 and TRBJ2-2; TRBD1 agrees at 9 bases. Per germline, CDR1 GTSNPN and CDR2 SVGIG (reference sequence). This CDR3 spans 15 amino acids. J lost 3 bases, V lost 0 bases, and 2 bases had no gene match. This CDR3 reads CAWSVGDRDTGELFF. As DNA, the CDR3 is TGTGCCTGGAGTGTAGGGGACAGGGACACCGGGGAGCTGTTTTTT.

The gene calls are TRBV13 and TRBJ2-1, with D maybe TRBD1 (6 bases). The germline V gene encodes CDR1 PRHDT and CDR2 FYEKMQ (reference sequence). This CDR3 is 14 amino acids long. The V end was cut by 8 bases, the J end by 2 bases, with 13 bases between. The chain's CDR3 is CASGGQTAYNEQFF. CDR3 DNA sequence: TGTGCCAGCGGGGGCCAGACGGCCTACAATGAGCAGTTCTTC.

The V gene is TRBV6-4, the J gene TRBJ2-1; TRBD2 matches at 12 bases. Trimming cost V 3 bases and J 2 bases; bases outside gene matches: 2. The CDR3 is made up of 16 amino acids. Per the germline V gene, CDR1 is MRHNA and CDR2 is SNTAGT. The CDR3 bases are TGTGCCAGCAGTGATCTAGCGGGAGGGCCCTACAATGAGCAGTTCTTC. This sequence encodes CASSDLAGGPYNEQFF.

The chain links TRBV11-1 to TRBJ2-1, with no clear D. Trimming took off 5 bases at V and 10 bases at J, with 12 bases between the two ends. Per the germline V gene, CDR1 is SGHAT and CDR2 is FQDESV (reference sequence). CDR3 length: 12 residues. CDR3 in amino acids: CASSANLAEQFF. In DNA form, the CDR3 reads TGTGCCAGCAGCGCAAACTTAGCAGAGCAGTTCTTC.

The chain couples TRBV7-3 to TRBJ1-1, with D maybe TRBD1 (5 bases). The CDR3 contains 13 residues. The V end lost 7 bases, the J end lost 3 bases, and 12 bases lay between the germline ends. Germline values: CDR1 SGHTA, CDR2 FQGTGA. CDR3 nucleotide sequence: TGTGCCAGCACGCAGGGTCGGGACACTGAAGCTTTCTTT. Its protein product is CASTQGRDTEAFF. Combining the CDR3 with reference TRBV7-3 and TRBJ1-1 gives the whole variable domain GAGVSQTPSNKVTEKGKYVELRCDPISGHTALYWYRQSLGQGPEFLIYFQGTGAADDSGLPNDRFFAVRPEGSVSTLKIQRTERGDSAVYLCASTQGRDTEAFFGQGTRLTVV.

The chain joins TRBV6-6 to TRBJ1-3; D is unresolved. Deletions cut 3 bases from V and 0 bases from J, with 6 bases between. Germline CDR1 MNHNY, CDR2 SVGAGI (reference sequence). The CDR3 consists of 14 residues. The CDR3 is CASSYASSGNTIYF. In nucleotides, the CDR3 is TGTGCCAGCAGTTATGCGAGCTCTGGAAACACCATATATTTT.

The V call is TRBV5-5, the J call TRBJ2-1, with 7 bases lining up with TRBD2. V lost 6 bases and J lost 0; bases outside the gene matches: 9. This CDR3 region has 16 residues. CDR1 and CDR2 (germline): SGHKS, YYEKEE (reference sequence). CDR3 sequence reads: CASTHGREGSYNEQFF. The CDR3 DNA reads as TGTGCCAGCACCCATGGTAGGGAGGGCTCCTACAATGAGCAGTTCTTC.

The genes are TRBV9 and TRBJ2-1; no firm D call. V dropped 0 bases and J dropped 0 bases, with 10 bases sitting between them. Germline CDR1 SGDLS, CDR2 YYNGEE. CDR3 length: 16 residues. CDR3 sequence (DNA): TGTGCCAGCAGCGTAGATGGCGGAAGCTCCTACAATGAGCAGTTCTTC. Translating it yields CASSVDGGSSYNEQFF.

V usage is TRBV14 and J usage is TRBJ2-7, with 9 bases matching TRBD1. In germline, CDR1 is SGHDN, CDR2 FVKESK. Trimming removed 1 base from V and 1 base from J; junction bases left unmatched: 5. The CDR3 spans 16 residues. The CDR3 coding sequence is TGTGCCAGCAGCCAAGCCTACAGGGGGCGTTCCTACGAGCAGTACTTC. It encodes CASSQAYRGRSYEQYF.

CDR3 in DNA: TGTGCCACCAGCGCCGCGACAGGGAACTACGAGCAGTACTTC. Residues: CATSAATGNYEQYF. The rearrangement joins TRBV15 to TRBJ2-7; 7 nucleotides line up with TRBD1. The CDR3 is 14 amino acids. Germline CDR1 LNHNV, CDR2 YYDKDF (reference sequence). With V trimmed by 5 bases and J by 3 bases, 7 bases remained unmatched.

J is TRBJ1-1 and V is TRBV5-4, with D possibly TRBD1 on 5 matching bases. The CDR3 is made up of 15 amino acids. The V gene lost 1 base and the J gene lost 0 bases, with 10 bases spanning the gap. Germline V gene sequence: CDR1 SGHNT, CDR2 YYREEE (reference sequence). CDR3 sequence reads: CASSLQGHMNTEAFF. DNA for the CDR3: TGTGCCAGCAGCTTGCAGGGCCACATGAACACTGAAGCTTTCTTT.

The chain carries TRBV5-1 and TRBJ1-4; TRBD1 matches 7 bases. Germline V gene data show CDR1 as SGHRS and CDR2 as YFSETQ. This CDR3 contains 14 residues. Losses at the gene ends were 4 bases for V and 3 bases for J; bases not matched to a gene: 3. In nucleotides, the CDR3 is TGCGCCAGCAGCCTGGGACAGCCTAATGAAAAACTGTTTTTT. Encoded protein: CASSLGQPNEKLFF.

DNA for the CDR3: TGTGCCAGCAGCGCTGGGCCGAGCTCCTATAATTCACCCCTCCACTTT. This codes for CASSAGPSSYNSPLHF. This rearrangement joins TRBV7-6 to TRBJ1-6; D uncertain. This CDR3 has 16 residues. Germline values: CDR1 SGHVS, CDR2 FNYEAQ. Trimming stripped 5 bases from V and 0 bases from J, with 11 bases between.

V gene TRBV5-1 combines with J gene TRBJ2-1, with D unresolved. The length of the CDR3 is 15 residues. The germline V gene has CDR1 SGHRS and CDR2 YFSETQ. Trimming cost V 1 base and J 1 base, with 9 bases left between them. Here the CDR3 DNA reads TGCGCCAGCAGCTTGTCGGTACAGTCCTACAATGAGCAGTTCTTC. This sequence encodes CASSLSVQSYNEQFF.

This chain joins TRBV29-1 and TRBJ2-3; 12 bases match TRBD1. This CDR3 has 13 residues. Germline V gene lookup returns CDR1 SQVTM and CDR2 ANQGSEA. Trimming at V came to 4 bases and at J to 6 bases, leaving 2 bases not matched to a gene. The chain's CDR3 is CSVGDRGLDTQYF. The CDR3 bases are TGCAGCGTTGGGGACAGGGGGCTTGATACGCAGTATTTT.

The rearrangement uses TRBV27 and TRBJ2-6; 8 bases agree with TRBD1. The CDR3 is 17 residues long. CDR1 and CDR2 (germline): MNHEY, SMNVEV (reference sequence). V was clipped by 5 bases and J by 0 bases; unmatched bases: 6. The CDR3 reads CASSPGTGLSGANVLTF. CDR3 in DNA: TGTGCCAGCAGTCCCGGGACAGGTCTCTCTGGGGCCAACGTCCTGACTTTC.